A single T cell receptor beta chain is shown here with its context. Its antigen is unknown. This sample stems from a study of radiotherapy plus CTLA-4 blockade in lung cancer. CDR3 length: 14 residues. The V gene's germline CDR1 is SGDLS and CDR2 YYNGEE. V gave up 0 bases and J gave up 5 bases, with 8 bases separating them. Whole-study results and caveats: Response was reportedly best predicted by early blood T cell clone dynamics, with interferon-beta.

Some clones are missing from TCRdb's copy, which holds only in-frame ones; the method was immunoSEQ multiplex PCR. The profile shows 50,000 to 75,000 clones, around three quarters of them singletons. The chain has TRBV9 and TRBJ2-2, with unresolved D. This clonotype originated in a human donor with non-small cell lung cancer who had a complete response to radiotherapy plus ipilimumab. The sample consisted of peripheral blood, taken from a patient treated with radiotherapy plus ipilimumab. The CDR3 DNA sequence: TGTGCCAGCAGCGTAGCTGTTCTGACCGGGGAGCTGTTTTTT. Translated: CASSVAVLTGELFF. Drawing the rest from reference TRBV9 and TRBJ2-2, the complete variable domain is DSGVTQTPKHLITATGQRVTLRCSPRSGDLSVYWYQQSLDQGLQFLIQYYNGEERAKGNILERFSAQQFPDLHSELNLSSLELGDSALYFCASSVAVLTGELFFGEGSRLTVL.